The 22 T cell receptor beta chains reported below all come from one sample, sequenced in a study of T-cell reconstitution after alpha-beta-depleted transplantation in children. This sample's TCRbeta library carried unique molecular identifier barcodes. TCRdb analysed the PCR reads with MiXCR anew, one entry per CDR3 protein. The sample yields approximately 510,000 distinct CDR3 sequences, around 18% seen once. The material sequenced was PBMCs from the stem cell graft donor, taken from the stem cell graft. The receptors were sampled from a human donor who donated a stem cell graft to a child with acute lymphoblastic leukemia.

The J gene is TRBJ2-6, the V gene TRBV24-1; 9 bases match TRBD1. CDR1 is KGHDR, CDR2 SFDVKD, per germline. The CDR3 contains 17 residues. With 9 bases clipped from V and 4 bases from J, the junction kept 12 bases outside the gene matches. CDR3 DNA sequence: TGTGCCACCGGTCACCGGGACAGGGCCGACGGGGCCAACGTCCTGACTTTC. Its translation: CATGHRDRADGANVLTF.

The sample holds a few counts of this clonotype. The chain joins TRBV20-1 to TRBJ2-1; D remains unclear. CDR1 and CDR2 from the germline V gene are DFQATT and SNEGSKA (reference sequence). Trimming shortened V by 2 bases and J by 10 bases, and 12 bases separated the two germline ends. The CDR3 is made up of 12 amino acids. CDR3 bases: TGCAGTGCTAGACCCTCGGGTCGGGAGCAGTTCTTC. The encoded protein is CSARPSGREQFF.

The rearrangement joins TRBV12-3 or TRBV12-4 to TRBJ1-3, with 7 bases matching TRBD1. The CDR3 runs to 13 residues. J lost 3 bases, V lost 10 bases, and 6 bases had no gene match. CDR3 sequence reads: CATSTGSGNTIYF. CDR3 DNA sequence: TGTGCCACCTCGACAGGGAGTGGAAACACCATATATTTT.

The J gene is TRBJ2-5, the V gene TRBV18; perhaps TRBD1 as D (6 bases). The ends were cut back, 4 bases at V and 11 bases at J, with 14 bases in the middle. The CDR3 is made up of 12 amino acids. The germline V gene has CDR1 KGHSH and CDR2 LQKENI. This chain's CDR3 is CASSRSGQLQYF. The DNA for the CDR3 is TGTGCCAGCTCACGGAGCGGACAGTTGCAGTACTTC.

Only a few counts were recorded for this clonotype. The CDR3 loop is CASSLRPPGVSYEQYF. The CDR3 DNA reads TGCGCCAGCAGCTTGAGGCCACCGGGGGTCTCCTACGAGCAGTACTTC. The genes are TRBV5-1 and TRBJ2-7; possibly TRBD2 for D (6 bases). This CDR3 contains 16 residues. The germline V and J ends were trimmed by 1 base and 0 bases, with 14 bases remaining between them. CDR1 is SGHRS, CDR2 YFSETQ, per germline.

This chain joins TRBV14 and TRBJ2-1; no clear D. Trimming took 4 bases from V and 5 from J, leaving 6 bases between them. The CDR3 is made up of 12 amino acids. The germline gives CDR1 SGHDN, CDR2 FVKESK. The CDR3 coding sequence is TGTGCCAGCAGCCGTCAGAACAATGAGCAGTTCTTC. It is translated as CASSRQNNEQFF.

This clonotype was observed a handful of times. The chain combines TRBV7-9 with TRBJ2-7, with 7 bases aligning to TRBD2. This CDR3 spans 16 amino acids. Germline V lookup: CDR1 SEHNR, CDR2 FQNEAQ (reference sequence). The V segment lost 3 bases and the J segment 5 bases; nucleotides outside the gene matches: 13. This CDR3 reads CASSFGALGLADEQYF. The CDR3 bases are TGTGCCAGCAGCTTCGGTGCGTTGGGGCTAGCGGACGAGCAGTACTTC.

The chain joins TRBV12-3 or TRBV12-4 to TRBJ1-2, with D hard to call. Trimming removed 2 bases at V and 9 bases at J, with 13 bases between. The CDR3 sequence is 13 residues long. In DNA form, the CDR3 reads TGTGCCAGCAGTTTATATGGAGGGTTGAGCTACACCTTC. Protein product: CASSLYGGLSYTF.

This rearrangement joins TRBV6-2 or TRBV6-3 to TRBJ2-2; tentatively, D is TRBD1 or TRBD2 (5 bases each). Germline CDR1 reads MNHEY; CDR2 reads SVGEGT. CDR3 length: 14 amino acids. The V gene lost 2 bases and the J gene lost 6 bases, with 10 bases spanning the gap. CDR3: CASSYGGGSGELFF. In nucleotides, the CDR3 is TGTGCCAGCAGTTACGGGGGTGGCTCCGGGGAGCTGTTTTTT.

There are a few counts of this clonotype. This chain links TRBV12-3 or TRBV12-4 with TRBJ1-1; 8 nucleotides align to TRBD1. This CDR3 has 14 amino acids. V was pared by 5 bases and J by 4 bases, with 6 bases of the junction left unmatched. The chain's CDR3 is CASSDRGGGTEAFF. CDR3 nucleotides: TGTGCCAGCAGTGACAGGGGAGGAGGCACTGAAGCTTTCTTT.

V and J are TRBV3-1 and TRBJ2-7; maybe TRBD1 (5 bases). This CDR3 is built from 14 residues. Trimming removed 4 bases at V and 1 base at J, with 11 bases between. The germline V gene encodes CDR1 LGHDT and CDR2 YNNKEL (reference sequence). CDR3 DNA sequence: TGTGCCAGCAGCCCCAGGGTTAGGTCCTACGAGCAGTACTTC. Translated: CASSPRVRSYEQYF.

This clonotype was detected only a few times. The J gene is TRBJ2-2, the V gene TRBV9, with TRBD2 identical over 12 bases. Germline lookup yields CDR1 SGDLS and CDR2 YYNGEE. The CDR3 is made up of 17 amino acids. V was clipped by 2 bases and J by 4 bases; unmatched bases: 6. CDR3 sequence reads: CASSVHWGLAGTGELFF. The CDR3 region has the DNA TGTGCCAGCAGCGTCCACTGGGGACTAGCGGGCACCGGGGAGCTGTTTTTT.

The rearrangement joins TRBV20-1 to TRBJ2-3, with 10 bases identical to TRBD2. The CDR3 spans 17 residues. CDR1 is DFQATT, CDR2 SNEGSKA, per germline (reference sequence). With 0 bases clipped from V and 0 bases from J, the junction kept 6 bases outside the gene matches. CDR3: CSARDIAGGISTDTQYF. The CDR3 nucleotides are TGCAGTGCTAGAGATATAGCGGGAGGTATAAGCACAGATACGCAGTATTTT.

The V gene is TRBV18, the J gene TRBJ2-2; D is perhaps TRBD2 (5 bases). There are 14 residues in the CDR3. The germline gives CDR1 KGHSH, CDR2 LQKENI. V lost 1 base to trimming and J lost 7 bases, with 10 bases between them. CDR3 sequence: CASSPRGRFGELFF. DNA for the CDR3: TGTGCCAGCTCACCACGAGGGCGATTCGGGGAGCTGTTTTTT.

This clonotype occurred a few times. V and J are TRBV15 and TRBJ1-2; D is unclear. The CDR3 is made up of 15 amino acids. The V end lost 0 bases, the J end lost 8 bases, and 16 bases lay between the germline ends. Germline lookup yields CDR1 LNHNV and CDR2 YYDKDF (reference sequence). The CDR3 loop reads CATSRDPRGDGGYTF. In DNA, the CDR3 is TGTGCCACCAGCAGAGATCCGCGGGGAGACGGGGGCTACACCTTC. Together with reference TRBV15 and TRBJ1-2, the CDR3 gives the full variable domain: DAMVIQNPRYQVTQFGKPVTLSCSQTLNHNVMYWYQQKSSQAPKLLFHYYDKDFNNEADTPDNFQSRRPNTSFCFLDIRSPGLGDTAMYLCATSRDPRGDGGYTFGSGTRLTVV.

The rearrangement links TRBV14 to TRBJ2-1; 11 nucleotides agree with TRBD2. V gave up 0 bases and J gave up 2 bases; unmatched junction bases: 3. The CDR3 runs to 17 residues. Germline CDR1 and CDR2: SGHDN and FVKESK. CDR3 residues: CASSQESLAGAYNEQFF. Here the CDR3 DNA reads TGTGCCAGCAGCCAAGAATCACTAGCGGGAGCCTACAATGAGCAGTTCTTC.

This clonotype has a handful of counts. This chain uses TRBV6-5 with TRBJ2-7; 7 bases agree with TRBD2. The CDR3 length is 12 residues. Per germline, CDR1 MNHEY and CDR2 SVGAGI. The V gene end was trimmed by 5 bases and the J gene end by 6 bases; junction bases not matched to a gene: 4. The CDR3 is CASSPGLREQYF. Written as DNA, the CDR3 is TGTGCCAGCAGTCCGGGACTACGCGAGCAGTACTTC.

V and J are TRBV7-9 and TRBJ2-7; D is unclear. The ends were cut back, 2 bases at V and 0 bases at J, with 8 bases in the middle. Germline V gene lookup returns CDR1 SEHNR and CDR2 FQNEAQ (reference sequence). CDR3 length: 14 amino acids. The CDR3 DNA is TGTGCCAGCAGCTTAATGACGAGCTCCTACGAGCAGTACTTC. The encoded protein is CASSLMTSSYEQYF.

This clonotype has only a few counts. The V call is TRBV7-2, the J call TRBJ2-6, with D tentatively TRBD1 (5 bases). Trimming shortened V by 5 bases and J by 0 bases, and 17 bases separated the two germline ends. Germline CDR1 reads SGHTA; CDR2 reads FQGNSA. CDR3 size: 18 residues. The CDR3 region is CASSPVQGSISGANVLTF. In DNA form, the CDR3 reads TGTGCCAGCAGCCCGGTGCAGGGCTCCATCTCTGGGGCCAACGTCCTGACTTTC.

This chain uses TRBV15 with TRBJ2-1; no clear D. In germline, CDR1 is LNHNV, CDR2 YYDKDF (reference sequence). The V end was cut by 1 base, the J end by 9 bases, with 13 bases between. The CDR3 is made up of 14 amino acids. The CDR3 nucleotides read TGTGCCACCAGCAGAGTTCGGGTTGGTGTTGAGCAGTTCTTC. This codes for CATSRVRVGVEQFF.

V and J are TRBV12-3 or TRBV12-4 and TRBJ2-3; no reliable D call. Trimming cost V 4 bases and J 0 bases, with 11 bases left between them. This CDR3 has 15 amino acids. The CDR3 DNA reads TGTGCCAGCAGTTCAGACGATGGTAGCACAGATACGCAGTATTTT. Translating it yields CASSSDDGSTDTQYF.

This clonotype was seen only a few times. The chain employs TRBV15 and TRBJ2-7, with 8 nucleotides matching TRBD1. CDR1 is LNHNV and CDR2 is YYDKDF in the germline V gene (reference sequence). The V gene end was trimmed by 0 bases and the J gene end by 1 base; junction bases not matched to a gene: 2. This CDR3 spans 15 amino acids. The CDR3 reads CATSREWTGSYEQYF. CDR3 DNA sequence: TGTGCCACCAGCAGAGAATGGACAGGGTCCTACGAGCAGTACTTC. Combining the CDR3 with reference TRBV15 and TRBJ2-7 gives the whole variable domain DAMVIQNPRYQVTQFGKPVTLSCSQTLNHNVMYWYQQKSSQAPKLLFHYYDKDFNNEADTPDNFQSRRPNTSFCFLDIRSPGLGDTAMYLCATSREWTGSYEQYFGPGTRLTVT.